Each of the 20 T cell receptor beta chains below was sequenced from the same sample in a study of response to subunit inactivated influenza vaccine. TCRdb re-analysed the RT-PCR reads in MiXCR, keeping a single row per CDR3 protein. The sample carries some 500,000 distinct CDR3 sequences, approximately 24% recorded once. The sequencing used CD4+ T cells sorted from PBMCs, collected about 5 days after vaccination. All receptors come from a man in his forties or fifties who received an inactivated influenza vaccine.

The chain employs TRBV6-2 or TRBV6-3 and TRBJ2-2; D not resolved. The germline CDR1 and CDR2 sequences are MNHEY and SVGEGT. This CDR3 is 12 amino acids long. V was clipped by 2 bases and J by 7 bases, with 5 bases between them. The CDR3 loop reads CASSYIDGELFF. CDR3 coding DNA: TGTGCCAGCAGTTACATAGACGGGGAGCTGTTTTTT.

The chain joins TRBV4-2 to TRBJ1-6; TRBD1 matches at 7 bases. Germline loops: CDR1 LGHNA, CDR2 YNFKEQ. The CDR3 length is 15 residues. V lost 1 base, J lost 9 bases, and 6 bases stayed unmatched. The CDR3 coding sequence is TGTGCCAGCAGCCAAGGTACAGGGGACGGTTCACCCCTCCACTTT. Translating gives CASSQGTGDGSPLHF.

The genes are TRBV2 and TRBJ2-7, with a weak D call TRBD2 (6 bases). Germline assignment: CDR1 SNHLY and CDR2 FYNNEI. Trimming removed 1 base at V and 6 bases at J, with 13 bases between. The CDR3 spans 14 residues. The CDR3 nucleotides read TGTGCCAGCAGTGAAGTCGGGATAGCGGTCGAGCAGTACTTC. Translation gives CASSEVGIAVEQYF.

The chain uses TRBV29-1 and TRBJ2-5; D may match TRBD1 or TRBD2 (6 bases each). This CDR3 spans 13 amino acids. Germline values: CDR1 SQVTM, CDR2 ANQGSEA. Trimming removed 6 bases at V and 5 bases at J, with 16 bases between. The CDR3 bases are TGCAGCGTGGGGGCCGGGGGCCAGGAGACCCAGTACTTC. As protein: CSVGAGGQETQYF.

There are a few counts of this clonotype. The rearrangement uses TRBV21-1 and TRBJ2-2; the DNA was not compared with TRBD1, the D call given in the table. TRBV21-1 is a pseudogene segment. The CDR3 is 14 amino acids. The CDR3 protein is CASSKKGQGGELFF. CDR3 sequence (DNA): TGTGCCAGCAGCAAGAAGGGACAAGGCGGGGAGCTGTTTTTT.

The CDR3 loop is CATSRVRGDGGYTF. The CDR3 region has the DNA TGTGCCACCAGCAGAGTACGTGGAGACGGTGGCTACACCTTC. The chain couples TRBV15 to TRBJ1-2; D remains ambiguous. The CDR3 loop spans 14 amino acids. V was shortened by 1 base and J by 7 bases, with 13 bases between the two germline ends. Germline V lookup: CDR1 LNHNV, CDR2 YYDKDF (reference sequence).

The rearrangement joins TRBV10-3 to TRBJ2-1; TRBD2 aligns across 8 bases. CDR3 length: 13 residues. Germline CDR1 is ENHRY and CDR2 is SYGVKD. With V trimmed by 5 bases and J by 8 bases, 5 bases remained unmatched. DNA for the CDR3: TGTGCCATCAGTAAGCGGGAGAGGGATGAGCAGTTCTTC. Translation gives CAISKRERDEQFF.

This clonotype was picked up a small number of times. This chain links TRBV12-3 or TRBV12-4 with TRBJ1-2; no definite D call. V lost 6 bases to trimming and J lost 8 bases, with 13 bases between them. The CDR3 spans 12 residues. CDR3 in DNA: TGTGCCAGCAGCGCTACCCCAGGCGGCTACACCTTC. Amino acids: CASSATPGGYTF.

CDR3 nucleotides: TGTGCCAGCAGCCAGCTAGCGGGGGGCCGAGATACGCAGTATTTT. This translates into CASSQLAGGRDTQYF. This chain uses TRBV6-1 with TRBJ2-3; 11 bases agree with TRBD2. CDR1 and CDR2 from the germline V gene are MNHNS and SASEGT. Unmatched junction bases numbered 7, after V lost 6 bases and J lost 5 bases. CDR3 size: 15 residues.

This chain joins TRBV11-2 and TRBJ2-3; TRBD1 matches 7 bases. The CDR3 totals 16 residues. Per the germline V gene, CDR1 is SGHAT and CDR2 is FQNNGV. V lost 0 bases to trimming and J lost 4 bases; unmatched junction nucleotides: 7. CDR3 in DNA: TGTGCCAGCAGCTTAGACCGGACAGGATTAGCAGATACGCAGTATTTT. Protein: CASSLDRTGLADTQYF.

V is TRBV6-5 and J is TRBJ2-2, with D maybe TRBD1 (6 bases). The CDR3 totals 16 residues. V was pared by 0 bases and J by 6 bases, with 14 bases between. CDR1 and CDR2 from the germline V gene are MNHEY and SVGAGI. In nucleotides, the CDR3 is TGTGCCAGCAGTTACTCAGGCAGGGGTACGGCCGGGGAGCTGTTTTTT. Its protein product is CASSYSGRGTAGELFF.

This clonotype was detected a few times. This rearrangement joins TRBV12-3 or TRBV12-4 to TRBJ2-1; 12 nucleotides agree with TRBD2. This CDR3 comprises 14 residues. V was clipped by 6 bases and J by 8 bases; unmatched bases: 5. The CDR3 DNA reads as TGTGCCAGCAGGCTAGCGGGGGGGCCCTATGAGCAGTTCTTC. Amino acid sequence: CASRLAGGPYEQFF.

The V gene is TRBV29-1, the J gene TRBJ2-2, with 12 bases lining up with TRBD2. J gave up 1 base and V 0 bases, and 3 bases lay outside the gene matches. This CDR3 is 17 amino acids long. Germline CDR1 and CDR2: SQVTM and ANQGSEA. CDR3 sequence: CSVEEASGRGNTGELFF. For the CDR3, the DNA is TGCAGCGTTGAAGAGGCTAGCGGGAGGGGGAACACCGGGGAGCTGTTTTTT.

In its sample, this clonotype was seen a few times. The chain carries TRBV4-3 and TRBJ2-5; D is perhaps TRBD2 (5 bases). The CDR3 is 15 residues long. V lost 0 bases and J lost 2, with 10 bases in between. Per the germline V gene, CDR1 is LGHNA and CDR2 is YSLEER. CDR3 sequence: CASSQDSGIQETQYF. In nucleotides, the CDR3 is TGCGCCAGCAGCCAAGATTCCGGGATTCAAGAGACCCAGTACTTC.

In this sample, this clonotype turned up a few times. The rearrangement uses TRBV4-3 and TRBJ2-5; D remains ambiguous. The V gene's germline CDR1 is LGHNA and CDR2 YSLEER. V shed 4 bases and J shed 4 bases, with 16 bases lying between them. This CDR3 has 15 residues. The CDR3 region has the DNA TGCGCCAGCAGCCCCAGCCGGCGAAATGGAGAGACCCAGTACTTC. Translated: CASSPSRRNGETQYF.

This chain links TRBV2 with TRBJ2-3; 9 positions match TRBD2. The V gene's germline CDR1 is SNHLY and CDR2 FYNNEI. J lost 7 bases, V lost 7 bases, and 9 bases had no gene match. The CDR3 contains 14 residues. The CDR3: CASKARREGYTQYF. In nucleotides, the CDR3 is TGTGCCAGCAAGGCTAGGCGGGAGGGCTATACGCAGTATTTT.

This rearrangement joins TRBV5-6 to TRBJ2-1, with D maybe TRBD2 (7 bases). Germline loops: CDR1 SGHDT, CDR2 YYEEEE. This CDR3 spans 16 amino acids. Trimming pared 4 bases from V and 3 bases from J, leaving 17 bases between. In DNA form, the CDR3 reads TGTGCCAGCAGCGAACACAGGGAGGGGTTCTACAATGAGCAGTTCTTC. Amino acid sequence: CASSEHREGFYNEQFF.

The chain links TRBV5-6 to TRBJ2-1, with a possible D match to TRBD1 (6 bases). The V end lost 2 bases, the J end lost 6 bases, and 9 bases lay between the germline ends. Looked up from germline, CDR1 is SGHDT and CDR2 is YYEEEE. The CDR3 contains 13 residues. The CDR3 reads CASSFNRANEQFF. The CDR3 DNA sequence: TGTGCCAGCAGCTTTAACAGGGCCAATGAGCAGTTCTTC.

This clonotype showed up just a few times. V is TRBV12-3 or TRBV12-4 and J is TRBJ2-7; 8 nucleotides line up with TRBD2. The CDR3 contains 18 residues. V gave up 2 bases and J gave up 5 bases; unmatched junction bases: 17. The CDR3 coding sequence is TGTGCCAGCAGTTTAAGGTATTTCGGCGGGAGGCGAGGCCACGAGCAGTACTTC. Its protein product is CASSLRYFGGRRGHEQYF.

The chain has TRBV7-9 and TRBJ2-5, with D unclear. V was clipped by 5 bases and J by 4 bases, with 11 bases between them. This CDR3 is 13 amino acids long. Germline values: CDR1 SEHNR, CDR2 FQNEAQ (reference sequence). The CDR3: CASSMVPTETQYF. The DNA of the CDR3 is TGTGCCAGCAGCATGGTCCCCACAGAGACCCAGTACTTC.